This T cell receptor (beta chain) derives from a study of T cells in Graves' hyperthyroidism and ophthalmopathy. Study-wide findings and caveats: Researchers found most expanded thyroid clonotypes above 0.001 in blood as well.

Amplification yielded TCR beta CDR3 regions, with RNA transcripts as the source. The HTBI primer set was used in a first-round RT-PCR of the TCR CDR3. MiXCR, run by TCRdb on the multiplex PCR reads, gives a single entry per CDR3 protein. The sample includes around 600,000 distinct CDR3 sequences, approximately 15% of them seen just once. Notes on this clonotype: No antigen is known for it.

Sequenced sample: blood. The clonotype was recovered from a woman between 45 and 60 years old with Graves' ophthalmopathy.

The CDR3 region has the DNA TGTGCCAGCTTAAAAGGAGGGGGAAAAGCTAACTATGGCTACACCTTC. This sequence encodes CASLKGGGKANYGYTF. This sequence joins TRBV18 and TRBJ1-2, with a tentative D call TRBD1 (6 bases). CDR1 and CDR2 (germline): KGHSH, LQKENI. The CDR3 totals 16 residues. The V end was cut by 7 bases, the J end by 0 bases, with 18 bases between.